The 4 T cell receptor beta chains presented below share a single source sample, sequenced in a study of OX40 agonist ivuxolimab in advanced cancers. The data were produced by immunoSEQ multiplex PCR, yet TCRdb's version contains in-frame clones alone and is incomplete. The repertoire holds roughly 60,000 clones, about 90% seen once, with roughly 1.9% in the top ten. Sequenced here: CD4+ or CD8+ T cells sorted from blood, sampled in a trial of the OX40 agonist ivuxolimab. The origin of the receptors is an adult with an advanced solid tumor such as melanoma, head and neck, liver or kidney cancer.

The chain recombines TRBV29-1 with TRBJ2-2; 10 nucleotides match TRBD2. Per the germline V gene, CDR1 is SQVTM and CDR2 is ANQGSEA. The CDR3 spans 15 residues. Germline trimming cut 5 bases from V and 1 base from J; bases unmatched to any gene: 4. This chain's CDR3 is CSVSPSGGNTGELFF. As DNA, the CDR3 is TGCAGCGTTTCCCCTAGCGGGGGGAACACCGGGGAGCTGTTTTTT.

The chain joins TRBV1 to TRBJ2-5. TRBV1 is marked as a pseudogene. The CDR3 has 15 residues. CDR3 sequence reads: CTSSQDRAFEETQYF. CDR3 bases: TGCACCAGCAGCCAAGATCGTGCCTTTGAAGAGACCCAGTACTTC.

The chain employs TRBV13 and TRBJ2-3; 8 bases are shared with TRBD1. V trimming: 5 bases; J trimming: 3 bases; junction bases outside the gene matches: 7. The CDR3 runs 15 residues. CDR1 is PRHDT, CDR2 FYEKMQ, per germline (reference sequence). The DNA for the CDR3 is TGTGCCAGCAGCCCCGACAGGGGTTCGACAGATACGCAGTATTTT. It yields the protein CASSPDRGSTDTQYF.

The chain has TRBV10-3 and TRBJ2-5; tentative D call: TRBD1 (5 bases). The J call may not be correct, given that the DNA end is closer to TRBJ2-7. CDR3 length equals 13 residues. Germline CDR1 and CDR2: ENHRY and SYGVKD. This CDR3 is CAISEQEGYEQYF. The DNA for the CDR3 is TGTGCCATCAGTGAACAGGAAGGTTACGAGCAGTACTTC.